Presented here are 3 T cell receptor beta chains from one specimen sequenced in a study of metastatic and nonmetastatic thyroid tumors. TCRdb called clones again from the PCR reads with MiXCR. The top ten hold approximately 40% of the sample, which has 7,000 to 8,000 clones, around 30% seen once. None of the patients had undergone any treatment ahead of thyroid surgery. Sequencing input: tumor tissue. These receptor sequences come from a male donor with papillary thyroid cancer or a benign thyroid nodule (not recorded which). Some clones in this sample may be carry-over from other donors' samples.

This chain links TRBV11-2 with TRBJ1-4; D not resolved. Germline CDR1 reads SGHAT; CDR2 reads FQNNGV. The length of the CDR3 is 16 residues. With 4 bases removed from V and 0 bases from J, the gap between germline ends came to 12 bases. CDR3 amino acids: CASSYGSLTTNEKLFF. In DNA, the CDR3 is TGTGCCAGCAGCTACGGATCTTTAACAACTAATGAAAAACTGTTTTTT.

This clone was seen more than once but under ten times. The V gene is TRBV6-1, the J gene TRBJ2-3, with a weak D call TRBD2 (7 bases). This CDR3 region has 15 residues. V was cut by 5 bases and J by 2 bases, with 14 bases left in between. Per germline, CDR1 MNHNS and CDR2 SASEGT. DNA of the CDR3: TGTGCCAGCAGTCCGGGGGGCCAGGTCACAGATACGCAGTATTTT. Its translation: CASSPGGQVTDTQYF.

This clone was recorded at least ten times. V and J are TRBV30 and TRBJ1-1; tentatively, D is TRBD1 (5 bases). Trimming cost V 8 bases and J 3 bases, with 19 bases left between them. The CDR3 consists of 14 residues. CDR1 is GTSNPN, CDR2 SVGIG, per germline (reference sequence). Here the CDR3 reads CARRGGDGYTEAFF. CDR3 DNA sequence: TGTGCCCGCCGGGGAGGGGACGGGTACACTGAAGCTTTCTTT. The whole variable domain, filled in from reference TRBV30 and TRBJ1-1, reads SQTIHQWPATLVQPVGSPLSLECTVEGTSNPNLYWYRQAAGRGLQLLFYSVGIGQISSEVPQNLSASRPQDRQFILSSKKLLLSDSGFYLCARRGGDGYTEAFFGQGTRLTVV.